This T cell receptor (beta chain) derives from a study of blood T cell repertoires in COVID-19. On the study more broadly: Specimens from acute and convalescent COVID-19 originated in the United States, Italy and Spain. The cDNA or gDNA used as material had been derived from T cells, B-cell-depleted T cells, or PBMCs.

Seattle patient enrollment occurred during active infection, with longitudinal follow-up thereafter. In the original analysis: Reference gene primer amplification yielded estimated nucleated cell counts. The data were produced by immunoSEQ multiplex PCR, yet TCRdb's version contains in-frame clones alone and is incomplete. For V, J and clone size, that table is used; D and trimming come from the DNA. This sample has over 150,000 clones; roughly 83% occur once, and the top ten carry around an eighth. This receptor was taken from a woman aged 60-75 years with COVID-19, enrolled during active disease. Sequenced input: peripheral blood.

CDR3 sequence (DNA): TGTGCCACTAGGGGTTCGGACGAAAAACTGTTTTTT. It codes for CATRGSDEKLFF. The chain is built from TRBV24-1 and TRBJ1-4, with D maybe TRBD1 (5 bases). Trimming shortened V by 10 bases and J by 8 bases, and 13 bases separated the two germline ends. This CDR3 is built from 12 residues. Germline-derived CDR1 and CDR2 are KGHDR and SFDVKD.